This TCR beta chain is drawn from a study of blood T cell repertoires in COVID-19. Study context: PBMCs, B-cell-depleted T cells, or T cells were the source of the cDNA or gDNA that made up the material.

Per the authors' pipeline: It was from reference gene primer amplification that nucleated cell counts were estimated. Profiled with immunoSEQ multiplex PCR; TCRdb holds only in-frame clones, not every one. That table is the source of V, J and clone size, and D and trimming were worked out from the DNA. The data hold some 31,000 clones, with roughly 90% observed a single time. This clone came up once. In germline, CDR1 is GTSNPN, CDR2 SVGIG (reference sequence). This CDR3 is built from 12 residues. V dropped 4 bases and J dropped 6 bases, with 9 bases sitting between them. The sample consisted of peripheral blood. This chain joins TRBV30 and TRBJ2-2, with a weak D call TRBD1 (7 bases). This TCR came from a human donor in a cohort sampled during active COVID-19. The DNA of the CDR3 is TGTGCCTGGACCAGGGGGGCCGGGGAGCTGTTTTTT. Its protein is CAWTRGAGELFF.